Described below is a single T cell receptor (beta chain) sequence and its context. The data derive from a study of CD8 T cells in Susac syndrome. CDR3 length equals 15 residues. Germline CDR1 reads KGHSH; CDR2 reads LQKENI. The germline V and J ends were trimmed by 3 bases and 0 bases, with 8 bases remaining between them. RNA, at about 0.45 to 1 ug, was reverse transcribed with random hexamers. TCRdb reprocessed the immunoSEQ multiplex PCR reads via MiXCR and lists one record per CDR3 protein. Found here are 120,000 or so distinct CDR3 sequences, roughly 94% of them singletons; the top ten hold 0.098%.

The chain couples TRBV18 to TRBJ2-2; D gene ambiguous. The sequence derives from a human donor in good health. Sequencing was performed on CD4+ T cells from PBMCs. DNA for the CDR3: TGTGCCAGCTCACCTCGGACGGCGAACACCGGGGAGCTGTTTTTT. It translates to CASSPRTANTGELFF.